This T cell receptor beta chain was identified in a study of blood T cell repertoires in COVID-19. In the study overall: Sample material is recorded as cDNA or gDNA derived from T cells, B-cell-depleted T cells, or PBMCs.

The table lists this clone with a count of one. Per the germline V gene, CDR1 is SNHLY and CDR2 is FYNNEI. The junction had 4 bases not matched to a gene; V was cut back by 6 bases and J by 6 bases. This CDR3 contains 13 residues. Per the study methods: Amplification of reference gene primers was used by the study to estimate nucleated cell counts. This table comes from immunoSEQ multiplex PCR, and its TCRdb copy is limited to in-frame clones, with some not included. V and J calls plus clone size are reproduced from that table; the DNA served to infer D and trimming. The repertoire includes around 85,000 clones, roughly 86% of them detected once, and under 8.5% sits in the top ten.

The sequenced material came from peripheral blood. The clonotype originates from a man over 45 with active COVID-19. This chain links TRBV2 with TRBJ2-1; TRBD2 matches at 8 bases. CDR3 DNA: TGTGCCAGCAGCGGACTAGCCTCCAATGAGCAGTTCTTC. It encodes CASSGLASNEQFF.